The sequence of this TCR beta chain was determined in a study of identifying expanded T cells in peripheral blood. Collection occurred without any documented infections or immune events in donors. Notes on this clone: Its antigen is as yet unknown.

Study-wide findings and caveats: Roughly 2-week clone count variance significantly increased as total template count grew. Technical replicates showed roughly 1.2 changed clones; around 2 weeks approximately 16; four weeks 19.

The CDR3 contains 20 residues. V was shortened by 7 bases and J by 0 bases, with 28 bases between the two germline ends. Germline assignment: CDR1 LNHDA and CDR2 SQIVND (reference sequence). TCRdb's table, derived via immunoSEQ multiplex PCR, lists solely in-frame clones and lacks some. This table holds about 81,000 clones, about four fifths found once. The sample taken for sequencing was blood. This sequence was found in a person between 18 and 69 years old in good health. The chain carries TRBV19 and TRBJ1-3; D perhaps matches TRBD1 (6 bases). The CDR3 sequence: CASTPLGARGQAGSGNTIYF. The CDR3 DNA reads TGTGCCAGTACTCCACTTGGGGCCAGGGGCCAGGCAGGCTCTGGAAACACCATATATTTT.